Below are 24 T cell receptor beta chains sequenced from a single sample in a study of blood T cell repertoires in COVID-19 (dated by TCRdb to the early 2020s). Library method: the immunoSEQ multiplex PCR assay. As stored in TCRdb, this immuneACCESS dataset retains in-frame rearrangements with V and J assigned. A fraction of the clones does not appear; measured against another copy, unresolved V genes explain less than half of the discrepancy, and the remainder lacks a known reason. For this sample the table gives hundreds of thousands of clones, of which around 88% were detected only once. The ten largest make up 6.3% of the sample. The sample was peripheral blood. The receptors were gathered from a woman aged 25 to 39 with COVID-19, enrolled during active disease.

V and J are TRBV28 and TRBJ1-5; the D gene is possibly TRBD1 (6 bases). This CDR3 spans 15 amino acids. V shed 4 bases and J shed 4 bases, with 14 bases lying between them. Germline loops: CDR1 MDHEN, CDR2 SYDVKM. As DNA, the CDR3 is TGTGCCAGCAGTTCCCCGGACAGACCAAATCAGCCCCAGCATTTT. Its translation: CASSSPDRPNQPQHF.

This chain connects TRBV2 to TRBJ2-3, with D hard to call. The CDR3 contains 14 residues. Trimming cost V 6 bases and J 1 base, with 11 bases left between them. Germline CDR1 SNHLY, CDR2 FYNNEI. CDR3 protein: CASRSSGGTDTQYF. CDR3 coding DNA: TGTGCCAGCAGATCTAGTGGTGGCACAGATACGCAGTATTTT. The full variable domain, completed using reference TRBV2 and TRBJ2-3, is EPEVTQTPSHQVTQMGQEVILRCVPISNHLYFYWYRQILGQKVEFLVSFYNNEISEKSEIFDDQFSVERPDGSNFTLKIRSTKLEDSAMYFCASRSSGGTDTQYFGPGTRLTVL.

The V gene is TRBV4-1, the J gene TRBJ2-7; TRBD2 agrees at 10 bases. Germline assignment: CDR1 MGHRA and CDR2 YSYEKL. Trimming at V came to 4 bases and at J to 3 bases, leaving 6 bases not matched to a gene. CDR3 length: 15 residues. The CDR3 sequence: CASSPGASGGYEQYF. The CDR3 DNA sequence: TGCGCCAGCAGCCCGGGGGCTAGCGGGGGCTACGAGCAGTACTTC.

This clone occurred once. This chain links TRBV13 with TRBJ2-5, with TRBD1 as a possible D gene (6 bases). The CDR3 runs to 13 residues. Trimming left V 5 bases short and J 2 bases short, with 9 bases between. Looked up from germline, CDR1 is PRHDT and CDR2 is FYEKMQ (reference sequence). CDR3 sequence reads: CASSPGQQETQYF. CDR3 DNA sequence: TGTGCCAGCAGCCCTGGACAGCAAGAGACCCAGTACTTC.

CDR3 residues: CASSEAGGGTGELFF. The CDR3 DNA follows: TGTGCCAGCAGTGAAGCGGGGGGAGGCACCGGGGAGCTGTTTTTT. The V call is TRBV2, the J call TRBJ2-2; TRBD2 might be the D (6 bases). The V and J ends lost 0 bases and 4 bases respectively, with 9 bases between them. Germline V lookup: CDR1 SNHLY, CDR2 FYNNEI. The CDR3 runs to 15 residues.

This rearrangement joins TRBV7-8 to TRBJ2-2, with D maybe TRBD2 (5 bases). Trimming removed 5 bases at V and 4 bases at J, with 14 bases between. This CDR3 region has 15 residues. CDR1 and CDR2 (germline): SGHVS, FQNEAQ. In DNA, the CDR3 is TGTGCCAGCAGCACCCAAAGACTAACCACCGGGGAGCTGTTTTTT. Encoded protein: CASSTQRLTTGELFF.

The chain links TRBV6-1 to TRBJ2-7, with 10 bases fitting TRBD2. The CDR3 runs to 17 residues. The junction had 11 bases not matched to a gene; V was cut back by 0 bases and J by 6 bases. CDR1 and CDR2 from the germline V gene are MNHNS and SASEGT. The CDR3 DNA reads as TGTGCCAGCAGTGAAGCTCGGACTAGCGGTCCGCTAGTCGAGCAGTACGTC. Its translation: CASSEARTSGPLVEQYV.

This clone was detected only a few times. Its ends do not fully match the called genes, so a read error is possible. The chain combines TRBV10-3 with TRBJ2-3; 9 nucleotides align to TRBD2. Germline CDR1 ENHRY, CDR2 SYGVKD. The CDR3 runs 15 residues. The CDR3 nucleotides are TGTGCCATCAGTGATTCCCGGATAGCGGGAGCACAGATTGGTTTT. It encodes CAISDSRIAGAQIGF.

The chain carries TRBV21-1 and TRBJ2-7; the table calls TRBD2, which could not be checked here. TRBV21-1 is shown as a pseudogene. This CDR3 has 17 amino acids. CDR3 nucleotide sequence: TGTGCCAGCAGCAACGAGAAGCGGGAGGAGTCTCGGTACGAGCAGTACGTC. Protein product: CASSNEKREESRYEQYV.

V and J are TRBV9 and TRBJ2-2; a possible D gene is TRBD2 (6 bases). Looked up from germline, CDR1 is SGDLS and CDR2 is YYNGEE. This CDR3 spans 16 amino acids. V lost 0 bases and J 0 bases, leaving 9 bases between the germline ends. CDR3 nucleotides: TGTGCCAGCAGCGTAGCTCGGGGGACGAACACCGGGGAGCTGTTTTTT. Amino acid sequence: CASSVARGTNTGELFF.

The gene calls are TRBV28 and TRBJ1-2; 10 nucleotides agree with TRBD1. The CDR3 is 12 amino acids. Trimming at V came to 5 bases and at J to 8 bases, leaving 2 bases not matched to a gene. CDR1 and CDR2 (germline): MDHEN, SYDVKM. CDR3 nucleotides: TGTGCCAGCAGTCGGACAGGGGGGGGCTACACCTTC. The encoded protein is CASSRTGGGYTF.

The CDR3 protein is CASSLGGRGLYFFTEAFF. CDR3 bases: TGTGCCAGCAGTTTAGGTGGAAGGGGGCTGTATTTTTTCACTGAAGCTTTCTTT. The chain employs TRBV28 and TRBJ1-1; TRBD1 matches 7 bases. V lost 2 bases to trimming and J lost 4 bases; unmatched junction nucleotides: 16. The germline V gene encodes CDR1 MDHEN and CDR2 SYDVKM. The CDR3 extends over 18 amino acids.

This clone was counted a single time. The chain employs TRBV18 and TRBJ2-5; D is ambiguous. The CDR3 loop spans 12 amino acids. The germline V gene has CDR1 KGHSH and CDR2 LQKENI. V was trimmed by 5 bases and J by 5 bases, leaving 9 bases between them. This CDR3 is CASSKPGETQYF. In DNA form, the CDR3 reads TGTGCCAGCTCAAAACCCGGGGAGACCCAGTACTTC. Full variable domain (rest looked up from reference TRBV18 and TRBJ2-5): NAGVMQNPRHLVRRRGQEARLRCSPMKGHSHVYWYRQLPEEGLKFMVYLQKENIIDESGMPKERFSAEFPKEGPSILRIQQVVRGDSAAYFCASSKPGETQYFGPGTRLLVL.

This clone occurred once. The rearrangement uses TRBV27 and TRBJ2-7; a possible D gene is TRBD1 (5 bases). The CDR3 totals 13 residues. The V and J ends lost 5 bases and 5 bases respectively, with 13 bases between them. Looked up from germline, CDR1 is MNHEY and CDR2 is SMNVEV (reference sequence). Here the CDR3 reads CASSTGRGDEQYF. DNA of the CDR3: TGTGCCAGCAGTACAGGTAGGGGCGACGAGCAGTACTTC.

The chain employs TRBV5-4 and TRBJ1-2; no firm D call. CDR3 size: 16 residues. V lost 3 bases to trimming and J lost 3 bases, with 18 bases between them. Germline CDR1 SGHNT, CDR2 YYREEE (reference sequence). CDR3 DNA: TGTGCCAGCAGCTCGGGGATCGCGGAGGGAGACTATGGCTACACCTTC. This gives the protein CASSSGIAEGDYGYTF.

This clone was counted only a few times. The chain recombines TRBV19 with TRBJ2-2, with D hard to call. The CDR3 totals 16 residues. Trimming left V 5 bases short and J 5 bases short, with 18 bases between. Per the germline V gene, CDR1 is LNHDA and CDR2 is SQIVND (reference sequence). The CDR3 nucleotides read TGTGCCAGTAGTTTTGGTGGCATCATCGGGACCGGGGAGCTGTTTTTT. Translated, it gives CASSFGGIIGTGELFF.

The V and J genes are TRBV29-1 and TRBJ1-1; 10 bases align to TRBD1. V was clipped by 7 bases and J by 0 bases; unmatched bases: 5. Germline lookup yields CDR1 SQVTM and CDR2 ANQGSEA. The CDR3 is made up of 14 amino acids. The CDR3 loop is CSASTGGMNTEAFF. Here the CDR3 DNA reads TGCAGCGCCTCGACAGGGGGCATGAACACTGAAGCTTTCTTT.

The chain is built from TRBV5-8 and TRBJ1-2, with D possibly being TRBD1 (5 bases). Deletions cut 3 bases from V and 4 bases from J, with 13 bases between. The germline V gene has CDR1 SGHTS and CDR2 YDEGEE. The CDR3 length is 14 residues. The chain's CDR3 is CASSWGTGPYGYTF. The CDR3 DNA reads as TGTGCCAGCAGCTGGGGTACAGGCCCCTATGGCTACACCTTC.

This chain uses TRBV19 with TRBJ1-2, with 10 bases fitting TRBD1. The CDR3 consists of 18 residues. Germline V gives CDR1 LNHDA, CDR2 SQIVND (reference sequence). The V segment lost 5 bases and the J segment 3 bases; nucleotides outside the gene matches: 15. The CDR3 DNA follows: TGTGCCAGTAGTGCGATGCCCCGGGACAGGGGACCCTACTATGGCTACACCTTC. It encodes CASSAMPRDRGPYYGYTF.

This chain links TRBV5-1 with TRBJ2-3, with 9 bases identical to TRBD2. This CDR3 has 16 residues. CDR1 and CDR2 from the germline V gene are SGHRS and YFSETQ. The trim removed 0 bases at V and 0 bases at J, leaving 2 bases unmatched. CDR3 loop: CASSLALAGSTDTQYF. CDR3 DNA sequence: TGCGCCAGCAGCTTGGCCCTAGCGGGGAGCACAGATACGCAGTATTTT.

The chain is built from TRBV3-1 (or the pseudogene TRBV3-2) and TRBJ2-5, with 14 bases lining up with TRBD2. The CDR3 covers 17 residues. Germline V gene sequence: CDR1 LGHDT, CDR2 YNNKEL (reference sequence). With 2 bases clipped from V and 5 bases from J, the junction kept 7 bases outside the gene matches. This CDR3 is CASSQIGLAGGGETQYF. The CDR3 coding sequence is TGTGCCAGCAGCCAAATCGGACTAGCGGGGGGAGGGGAGACCCAGTACTTC.

J is TRBJ1-6 and V is TRBV27; D uncertain. The CDR3 is 20 amino acids. V gave up 0 bases and J gave up 0 bases, with 18 bases separating them. CDR1 is MNHEY and CDR2 is SMNVEV in the germline V gene (reference sequence). The CDR3 is CASSLSAAIYQSSYNSPLHF. The CDR3 DNA sequence: TGTGCCAGCAGTTTATCGGCGGCGATTTACCAGAGCTCCTATAATTCACCCCTCCACTTT.

The chain recombines TRBV5-1 with TRBJ2-1; TRBD2 agrees at 9 bases. V shed 10 bases and J 5 bases; nucleotides not matched to a gene: 7. The CDR3 sequence is 13 residues long. CDR1 and CDR2 from the germline V gene are SGHRS and YFSETQ. The DNA of the CDR3 is TGCGCCGCGTCGGCGGGGGGGAACAATGAGCAGTTCTTC. Amino acids: CAASAGGNNEQFF.

The J gene is TRBJ2-2, the V gene TRBV7-2; maybe TRBD2 (5 bases). Germline V gives CDR1 SGHTA, CDR2 FQGNSA. V was shortened by 7 bases and J by 1 base, with 16 bases between the two germline ends. This CDR3 contains 16 residues. The CDR3 reads CASIPGVPGNTGELFF. Here the CDR3 DNA reads TGTGCCAGCATCCCCGGGGTACCCGGGAACACCGGGGAGCTGTTTTTT.